A selection of T cell receptor beta chains follows, all from one sample in a study of blood T cell repertoires in COVID-19. Sequencing was performed with immunoSEQ multiplex PCR; in TCRdb, only in-frame clones are kept and a portion is missing. The sample carries approximately 89,000 clones, 85% to 95% recorded once. Sequencing was done on a sample of peripheral blood. The receptors derive from a woman aged 55-69 years with active COVID-19. Each CDR3 is given with its conserved first and last residue. D genes are given only for firm matches.

v_gene	j_gene	d_gene	CDR3nt	CDR3aa
TRBV7-3	TRBJ1-1	.	TGTGCCAGCAGTCCCGCGGGAGGGAGGAACACTGAAGCTTTCTTT	CASSPAGGRNTEAFF
TRBV25-1	TRBJ1-6	.	TGTGCCAGCCAGGACACTAATTCACCCCTCCACTTT	CASQDTNSPLHF
TRBV5-1	TRBJ1-1	TRBD1	TGCGCCAGCAGCACCGGGACAGGAAAGCTGAACACTGAAGCTTTCTTT	CASSTGTGKLNTEAFF
TRBV20-1	TRBJ2-7	TRBD2	TGCAGTGCTAGTGGGACTAGCGGGGCCTACGAGCAGTACTTC	CSASGTSGAYEQYF
TRBV4-3	TRBJ1-3	.	TGCGCCAGCAGCCAAGATCGGGGGGCTTTAAACACCATATATTTT	CASSQDRGALNTIYF
TRBV30	TRBJ1-5	TRBD1	TGTGCCTGGAGTGGGGACAGGGGGTACCTTCAGCCCCAGCATTTT	CAWSGDRGYLQPQHF
TRBV5-5	TRBJ1-4	.	TGTGCCAGCAGCTTGGACCGGGCAGGGGCAACACTAGATAGAGAAAAACTGTTTTTT	CASSLDRAGATLDREKLFF
TRBV3-1/TRBV3-2	TRBJ1-2	.	TGTGCCAGCAGCCAAGATCACGGGGGGGAAGGCTACACCTTC	CASSQDHGGEGYTF
TRBV5-6	TRBJ1-2	TRBD1	TGTGCCAGCAGCCCAGGACAGGGAAGGTATGGCTACACCTTC	CASSPGQGRYGYTF
TRBV5-8	TRBJ2-1	TRBD2	TGTGCCAGCAGCATCCGGGACTACCGGAATGAGCAGTTCTTC	CASSIRDYRNEQFF
TRBV29-1	TRBJ2-5	.	TGCAGCGTTGGCGGGGCGTACCAAGAGACCCAGTACTTC	CSVGGAYQETQYF
TRBV21-1	TRBJ2-7	.	TGTGCCAGCAGCACCTTGTTCCTTGCGGGCTCCTACGAGCAGTACTTC	CASSTLFLAGSYEQYF